The next 4 T cell receptor beta chains were all read from a single sample in a study of blood T cells in healthy people across ages. Then a second PCR, running about 6 to 12 cycles, was carried out with a sample-barcoded 5' primer and a J-beta primer mix. MiXCR was run by TCRdb on the 5' RACE reads, yielding one entry per CDR3 protein. The sample carries hundreds of thousands of distinct CDR3 sequences, under 30% recorded once. The sequencing input was blood. The receptors originated from a woman aged 80 or older in good health.

This clonotype has more than one count but fewer than ten. The V gene is TRBV6-5, the J gene TRBJ2-5; the match to TRBD2 covers 8 bases. This CDR3 has 15 residues. From germline, CDR1 is MNHEY and CDR2 SVGAGI. The ends lost 6 bases at V and 4 bases at J; junction bases unmatched: 10. CDR3 in DNA: TGTGCCAGCAGGAGGGCGGGGGGCCAGGGAGAGACCCAGTACTTC. This codes for CASRRAGGQGETQYF.

This clonotype was recorded at least ten times. The V and J genes are TRBV7-2 and TRBJ2-7, with TRBD2 identical over 14 bases. Looked up from germline, CDR1 is SGHTA and CDR2 is FQGNSA. J was trimmed by 9 bases and V by 2 bases; bases with no gene match: 9. This CDR3 spans 16 amino acids. The CDR3 loop is CASSLSRGTSGGPQYF. The CDR3, as DNA: TGTGCCAGCAGCTTATCGAGAGGGACTAGCGGGGGACCGCAGTACTTC.

The chain joins TRBV6-1 to TRBJ2-1; no firm D call. V was clipped by 2 bases and J by 3 bases, with 11 bases between them. Germline CDR1 is MNHNS and CDR2 is SASEGT. The CDR3 has 15 residues. CDR3 nucleotide sequence: TGTGCCAGCAGTGAATCCGCCTGGTTCTACAATGAGCAGTTCTTC. Translated, it gives CASSESAWFYNEQFF.

This chain uses TRBV6-2 or TRBV6-3 with TRBJ2-5; 10 bases agree with TRBD2. The CDR3 covers 17 residues. Germline CDR1 reads MNHEY; CDR2 reads SVGEGT. V dropped 0 bases and J dropped 11; count of bases not matched to a gene: 15. CDR3 in DNA: TGTGCCAGCAGTTACTCGATAAGCGGGGGGGCATACAATGAGCAGTACTTC. Amino acid sequence: CASSYSISGGAYNEQYF.